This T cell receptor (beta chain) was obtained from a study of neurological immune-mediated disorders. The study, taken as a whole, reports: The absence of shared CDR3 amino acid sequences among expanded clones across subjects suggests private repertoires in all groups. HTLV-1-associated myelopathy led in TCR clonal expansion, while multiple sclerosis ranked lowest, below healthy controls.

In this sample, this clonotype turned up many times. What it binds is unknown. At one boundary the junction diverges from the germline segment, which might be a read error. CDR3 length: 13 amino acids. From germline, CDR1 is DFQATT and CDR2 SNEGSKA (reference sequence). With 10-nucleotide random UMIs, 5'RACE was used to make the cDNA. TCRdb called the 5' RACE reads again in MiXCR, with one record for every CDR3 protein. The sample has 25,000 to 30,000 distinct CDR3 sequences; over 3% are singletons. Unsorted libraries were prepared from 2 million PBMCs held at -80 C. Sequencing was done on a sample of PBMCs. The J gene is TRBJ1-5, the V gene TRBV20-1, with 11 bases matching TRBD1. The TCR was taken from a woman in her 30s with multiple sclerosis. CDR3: CSAFGTGGRSQNF. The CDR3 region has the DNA TGCAGTGCATTTGGGACAGGGGGTCGGTCCCAGAATTTT.